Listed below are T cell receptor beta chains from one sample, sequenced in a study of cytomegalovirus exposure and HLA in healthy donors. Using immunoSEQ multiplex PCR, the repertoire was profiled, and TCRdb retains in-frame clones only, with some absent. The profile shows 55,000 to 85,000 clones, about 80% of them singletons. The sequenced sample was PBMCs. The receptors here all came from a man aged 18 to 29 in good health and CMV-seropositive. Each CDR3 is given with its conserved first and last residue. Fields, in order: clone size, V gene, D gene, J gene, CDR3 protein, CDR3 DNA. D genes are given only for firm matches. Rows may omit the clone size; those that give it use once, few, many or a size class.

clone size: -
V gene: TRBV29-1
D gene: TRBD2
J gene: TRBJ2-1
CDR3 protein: CSVAGTSGVYNEQFF
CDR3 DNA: TGCAGCGTTGCCGGGACTAGCGGAGTATACAATGAGCAGTTCTTC

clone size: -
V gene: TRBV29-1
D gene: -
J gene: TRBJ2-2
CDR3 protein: CSVEGGQGTGELFF
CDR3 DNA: TGCAGCGTTGAAGGAGGGCAAGGCACCGGGGAGCTGTTTTTT

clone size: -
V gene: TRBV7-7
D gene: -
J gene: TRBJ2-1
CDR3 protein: CAIGAQVEDEQFF
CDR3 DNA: TGTGCCATAGGGGCACAGGTCGAGGATGAGCAGTTCTTC

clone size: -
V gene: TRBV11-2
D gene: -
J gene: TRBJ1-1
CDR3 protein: CASSLASRGPTSNTEAFF
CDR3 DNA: TGTGCCAGCAGCTTAGCGAGCAGGGGACCCACCTCGAACACTGAAGCTTTCTTT

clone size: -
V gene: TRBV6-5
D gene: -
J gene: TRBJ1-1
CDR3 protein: CASSYVGAGNTEAFF
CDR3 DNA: TGTGCCAGCAGTTACGTCGGGGCGGGAAACACTGAAGCTTTCTTT

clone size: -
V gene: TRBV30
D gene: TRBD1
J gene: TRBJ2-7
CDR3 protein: CARDLTGGLGQYF
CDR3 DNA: TGTGCCAGGGACCTGACAGGGGGCTTAGGGCAGTACTTC

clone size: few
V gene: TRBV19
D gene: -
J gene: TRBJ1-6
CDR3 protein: CASSDSYNSPLHF
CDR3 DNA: TGTGCCAGTAGTGACAGCTATAATTCACCCCTCCACTTT

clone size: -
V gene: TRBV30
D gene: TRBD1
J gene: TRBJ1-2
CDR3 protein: CAWSGGQGVHTF
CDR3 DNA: TGTGCCTGGAGTGGGGGACAGGGGGTACACACCTTC

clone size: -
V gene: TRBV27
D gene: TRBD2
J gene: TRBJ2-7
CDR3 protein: CASSFSGGAHEQYF
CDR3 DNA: TGTGCCAGCAGCTTTAGCGGGGGGGCCCACGAGCAGTACTTC

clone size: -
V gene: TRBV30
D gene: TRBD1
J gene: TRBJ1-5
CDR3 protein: CAWSATGTVGSQPQHF
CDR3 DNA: TGTGCCTGGAGCGCTACCGGGACAGTAGGAAGTCAGCCCCAGCATTTT

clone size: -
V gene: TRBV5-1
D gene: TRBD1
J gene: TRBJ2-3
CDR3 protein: CASSTGTGGIWGTDTQYF
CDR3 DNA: TGCGCCAGCAGCACCGGGACAGGGGGTATTTGGGGCACAGATACGCAGTATTTT

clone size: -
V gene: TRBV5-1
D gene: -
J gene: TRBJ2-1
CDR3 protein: CASSLGGGLRGYNEQFF
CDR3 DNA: TGCGCCAGCAGCTTGGGGGGAGGACTGCGCGGCTACAATGAGCAGTTCTTC

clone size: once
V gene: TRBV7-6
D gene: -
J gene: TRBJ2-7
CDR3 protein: CASSLEPAVTYEQYF
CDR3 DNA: TGTGCCAGCAGCTTAGAGCCAGCGGTGACCTACGAGCAGTACTTC

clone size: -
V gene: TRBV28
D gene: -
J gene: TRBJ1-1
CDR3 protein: CASRGGPRNTEAFF
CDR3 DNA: TGTGCCAGCAGGGGCGGGCCACGGAACACTGAAGCTTTCTTT

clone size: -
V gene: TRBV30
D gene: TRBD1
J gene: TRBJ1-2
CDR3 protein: CARRQGGSHGYTF
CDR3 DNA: TGTGCCAGAAGACAGGGGGGATCCCATGGCTACACCTTC

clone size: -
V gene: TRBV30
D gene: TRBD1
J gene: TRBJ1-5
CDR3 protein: CAWSGTGAGQPQHF
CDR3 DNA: TGTGCCTGGAGTGGGACAGGGGCTGGTCAGCCCCAGCATTTT

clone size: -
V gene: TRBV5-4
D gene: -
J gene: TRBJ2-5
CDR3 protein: CASSFRYQETQYF
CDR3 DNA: TGTGCCAGCAGCTTTCGGTACCAAGAGACCCAGTACTTC

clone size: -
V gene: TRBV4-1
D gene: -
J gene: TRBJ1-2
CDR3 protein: CASSHDFPPVPRYGYTF
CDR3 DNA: TGCGCCAGCAGCCACGACTTCCCGCCTGTACCCCGCTATGGCTACACCTTC

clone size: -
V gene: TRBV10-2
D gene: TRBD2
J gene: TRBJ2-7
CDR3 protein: CASLGPAGASSSYEQYF
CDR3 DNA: TGCGCCAGCCTCGGCCCAGCGGGGGCGTCGAGCTCCTACGAGCAGTACTTC

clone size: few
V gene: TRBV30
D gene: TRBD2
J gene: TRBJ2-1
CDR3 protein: CAWKPGLLYDEQFF
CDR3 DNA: TGTGCCTGGAAACCGGGACTACTCTACGATGAGCAGTTCTTC

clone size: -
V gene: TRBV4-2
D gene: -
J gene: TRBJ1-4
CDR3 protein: CASSQEEGRVGGEKLFF
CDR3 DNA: TGTGCCAGCAGCCAAGAAGAAGGTCGTGTTGGAGGGGAAAAACTGTTTTTT

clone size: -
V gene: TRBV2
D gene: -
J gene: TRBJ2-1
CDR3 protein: CASSEWVLVSYNEQFF
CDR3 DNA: TGTGCCAGCAGTGAATGGGTCCTAGTCTCCTACAATGAGCAGTTCTTC

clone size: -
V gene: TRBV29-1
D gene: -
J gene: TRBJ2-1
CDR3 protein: CSVDLSRGSYNEQFF
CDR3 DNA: TGCAGCGTTGACTTGTCCAGGGGCTCCTACAATGAGCAGTTCTTC

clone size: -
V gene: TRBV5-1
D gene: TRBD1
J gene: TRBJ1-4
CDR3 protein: CASSLAQGVNEKLFF
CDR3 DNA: TGCGCCAGCAGCTTGGCACAGGGGGTTAATGAAAAACTGTTTTTT

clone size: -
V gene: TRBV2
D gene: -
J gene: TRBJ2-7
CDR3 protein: CASGGMTGGYEQYF
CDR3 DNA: TGTGCCAGCGGGGGCATGACAGGCGGCTACGAGCAGTACTTC

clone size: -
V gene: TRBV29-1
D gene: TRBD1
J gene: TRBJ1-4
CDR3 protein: CSAAETGTAEKLFF
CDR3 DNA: TGCAGCGCCGCCGAGACAGGGACGGCGGAAAAACTGTTTTTT

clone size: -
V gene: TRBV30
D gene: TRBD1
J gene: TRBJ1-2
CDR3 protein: CATPGQGLFYGYTF
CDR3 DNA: TGTGCTACTCCGGGACAGGGCTTATTCTATGGCTACACCTTC

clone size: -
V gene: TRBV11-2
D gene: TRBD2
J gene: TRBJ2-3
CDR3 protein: CASSLRLAKDTQYF
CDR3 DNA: TGTGCCAGCAGCCTGCGACTAGCTAAGGATACGCAGTATTTT

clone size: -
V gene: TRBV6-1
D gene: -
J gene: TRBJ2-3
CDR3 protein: CASSAYTDTQYF
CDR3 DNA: TGTGCCAGCAGTGCCTACACAGATACGCAGTATTTT

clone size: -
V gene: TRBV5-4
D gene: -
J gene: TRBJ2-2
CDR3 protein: CASSLEGTGELFF
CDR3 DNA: TGTGCCAGCAGCTTGGAGGGGACAGGGGAGCTGTTTTTT